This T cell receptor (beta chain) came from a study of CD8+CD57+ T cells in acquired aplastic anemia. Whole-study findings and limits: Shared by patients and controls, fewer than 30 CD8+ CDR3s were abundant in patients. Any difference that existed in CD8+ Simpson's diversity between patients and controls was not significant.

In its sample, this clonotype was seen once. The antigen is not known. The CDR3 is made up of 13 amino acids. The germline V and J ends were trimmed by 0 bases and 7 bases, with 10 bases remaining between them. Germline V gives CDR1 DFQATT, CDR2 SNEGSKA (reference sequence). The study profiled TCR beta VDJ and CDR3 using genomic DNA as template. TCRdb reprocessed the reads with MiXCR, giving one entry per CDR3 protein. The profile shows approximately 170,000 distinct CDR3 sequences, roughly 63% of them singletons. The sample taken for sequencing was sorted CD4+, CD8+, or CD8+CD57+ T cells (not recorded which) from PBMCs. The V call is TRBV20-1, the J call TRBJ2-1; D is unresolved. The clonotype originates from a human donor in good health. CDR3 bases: TGCAGTGCTAGAGAGGTCAATTTGAATGAGCAGTTCTTC. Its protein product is CSAREVNLNEQFF.